The sequence of this T cell receptor (beta chain) was determined in a study of response to subunit inactivated influenza vaccine. Regarding the study as a whole: Few new T cells, the authors suggested, are recruited by each seasonal influenza vaccination.

TCRdb reprocessed the RT-PCR reads with MiXCR, giving one entry per CDR3 protein. Here the sample spans about 650,000 distinct CDR3 sequences, less than 15% being singletons. This clonotype was picked up a small number of times. Its specificity is not known. Per the germline V gene, CDR1 is SNHLY and CDR2 is FYNNEI. V lost 8 bases, J lost 7 bases, and 14 bases stayed unmatched. The CDR3 is 16 residues long. This chain uses TRBV2 with TRBJ2-1, with 10 bases lining up with TRBD2. Sequencing was performed on PBMCs from blood, taken less than 15 days before vaccination. The receptor's source is a man aged 45-60 years who received an inactivated influenza vaccine. This CDR3 reads CASSNPSGGAGNEQFF. The CDR3 DNA is TGTGCCAGCTCCAACCCAAGCGGGGGGGCAGGGAATGAGCAGTTCTTC.